This T cell receptor beta chain originates from a study of identical twins. Trimming took 7 bases from V and 5 from J, leaving 17 bases between them. The CDR3 has 14 amino acids. Template switching introduced a universal primer site, and the cDNA bore unique molecular identifiers. One entry per CDR3 protein results from TCRdb running MiXCR on the 5' RACE reads. Altogether 350,000 or so distinct CDR3 sequences are present, roughly 10% being singletons, with the ten largest covering roughly 8.7%. The sample was naive T cells sorted from blood. The clonotype was recovered from a woman aged 45-65 years in good health. This chain uses TRBV12-3 or TRBV12-4 with TRBJ2-5; tentative D call: TRBD2 (6 bases). Here the CDR3 reads CASTGGSVWETQYF. In DNA, the CDR3 is TGTGCCAGCACTGGGGGGAGTGTTTGGGAGACCCAGTACTTC.